This record concerns one T cell receptor beta chain sequence. Its antigen has not been determined. Base qualities are missing; no much larger clone stands one base away. The sample is drawn from a study of cytomegalovirus exposure and HLA in healthy donors (dated by TCRdb to about 2017). Some background on the complete study: According to an earlier analysis of 587 of the donors, 200 million or so T cells yielded roughly 110 million unique TCR beta sequences and approximately 280 Gb of sequence data. About 280 gigabases of sequencing data and approximately 92 million unique TCR sequences made up an early release that covered approximately 700 HLA-typed donors. Of the roughly 410 genotyped donors, over 80% were placed in the genetic ancestry cluster associated with self-reported Caucasian donors. The aim of the study was to test whether cataloging public T cell receptors could identify signatures of past pathogen exposure. The study used immunosequencing to profile the T cell repertoires of approximately 640 subjects and linked those repertoires to cytomegalovirus serostatus. Along with the roughly 610-subject first cohort, a separate validation cohort of over a hundred different subjects was used. To predict cytomegalovirus infection status, the study combined high-throughput TCR immunosequencing, statistical association of individual TCRs with disease status, and machine learning. In a later analysis, previously published TCR beta repertoires from fewer than 750 donors were re-analyzed and high-resolution HLA genotyping was added so that TCR occurrence patterns could be studied. The later analysis used no new phenotypic data to find candidate immune exposures, relying instead on TCR beta sequences and their occurrence across donors. An earlier analysis of nearly 600 of the donors applied high-throughput TCR beta sequencing to assess whether each TCR beta V gene segment acted as functional or pseudogenic. Donor age, sex, ethnicity and CMV serostatus were compiled alongside the repertoire data. A later genetic analysis used genome-wide SNP genotypes for about 55% of the 666 donors, treating that subset as a discovery cohort. Every discovery cohort repertoire had been produced on one sequencing platform. Class I and class II HLA loci were covered by the typing at four-digit resolution. The number of donors typed differed by locus, with about 629-630 for A, B, C, DRB1 and DQB1, roughly 520 for DQA1, 600 to 610 for DPA1, and around 450 for DPB1. Four or five DR-DQ haplotypes were handled as single units for association and clustering because linkage in the cohort was strong. On average, over 200,000 unique TCR beta nucleotide sequences were sequenced per donor among 350 to 400 genotyped donors of the cohort, with around 19% of those sequences being non-productive. What the study reported, not specific to this receptor: A total of around 150 TCR beta chains were listed by the study as associated with cytomegalovirus. CMV serostatus was the only immune exposure information available for the cohort. While some public TCRs were present in many individuals, most TCR sequences turned up only very rarely across donors. An association between a missense DCLRE1C variant and V-gene and J-gene trimming of TCR beta chains was found in a later genetic analysis and replicated in an independent cohort. Over 15 rarely observed V segments, including chromosome 9 orphons, were excluded from the earlier analysis of 550 to 700 of the donors because counts were too low. The classifier was reported to diagnose cytomegalovirus status with high specificity and sensitivity in both the original and validation cohorts. At a false discovery rate of 0.05, a later analysis linked about 17,000 TCR beta sequences to specific HLA alleles. Because some donors lacked HLA typing at each locus, the association tests relied only on the typed subset. A later analysis found that HLA-associated TCR beta chains were more clonally expanded and had lower generation probabilities than equally common non-associated chains. Broadly in line with IMGT annotations, most TCR beta V segments showed up in productive rearrangements about 90% or about 30% of the time in an earlier analysis of 450 to 750 of the donors. The authors suggested that the approach could potentially be generalized to other disease states and immunological phenotypes. The cohort was sequenced for TCR beta chains only, and without alpha or paired-chain data the features that could be detected were limited. Three of the identified cytomegalovirus-associated TCR beta chains were confirmed in vitro to be specific for cytomegalovirus antigens. In a later analysis, TCR association rates were found to vary across HLA loci, with the most associated TCRs seen for DRB1 alleles and the fewest for HLA-C alleles. When HLA alleles, especially DR and DQ, strongly co-occurred, TCR associations were difficult to assign to individual alleles. According to a later genetic analysis, donors in an Asian-associated ancestry cluster had fewer N-insertions in productive TCRs than the approximately 610-donor mean. According to a later analysis, parvovirus B19, influenza, CMV and Epstein-Barr virus appeared linked to several top co-occurrence clusters. A cluster of highly shared sequence variants was judged likely to be a technical artifact of the sequencing pipeline. Linkage disequilibrium might explain the correlated functional status among segregating V segments, but an unknown experimental factor could not be ruled out. The 87-base-pair reads could not distinguish some IMGT-functional V segments, including TRBV6-2 and TRBV6-3, so those segments were excluded. Roughly uniform sequencing depth across donors was assumed in presence/absence analyses, although this assumption may not hold. Most CMV-associated TCR beta chains appeared to be HLA-restricted in a later analysis, and the HLA associations seemed to be driven largely by CMV exposure. A further reported finding was that TCR beta sequences accurately predicted the HLA-A and HLA-B alleles for most subjects in the first cohort.

Library prep was done by the immunoSEQ multiplex PCR assay. The multiplex PCR relied on a mix of 60 forward primers for TCR Vbeta segments and 13 reverse primers for TCR Jbeta segments. A multiplex PCR assay on genomic DNA amplified the CDR3 region of rearranged TCR beta genes. Amplified TCR beta libraries were sequenced as 87-base-pair reads on the Illumina HiSeq System. Concerning the study's data processing: A later analysis tallied some 79 million unique TCR beta chains across the 640 or so repertoires, and some 12 million of those chains were shared by two or more donors. Raw reads were error-corrected and collapsed into unique sequences by a nearest-neighbor algorithm in which closely related sequences were merged to remove PCR and sequencing errors. Alignment of CDR3 sequences to IMGT reference sequences was used to assign V, D and J gene segments. Each retained sequence needed at least a six-nucleotide match to both a V gene segment and a J gene segment. A rearrangement counted as productive if the CDR3 had no stop codons and remained in frame with V and J, and every other rearrangement counted as non-productive. CDR3 was defined according to IMGT convention as the region running from the second conserved V-encoded cysteine to the conserved J-encoded phenylalanine. The earlier analysis of about 590 of the donors excluded sequences that lacked an unambiguous match to a single V gene segment. An earlier analysis of fewer than 650 of the donors classified V segments as functional when productive rearrangements were above 56.7% and as segregating when the standard deviation between donors was above 5%. A statistical classification framework was developed to diagnose cytomegalovirus status using the catalog of TCR beta chain sequences. In a later analysis, TCR nucleotide sequences were compared against IMGT/GENE-DB human TR gene sequences so that V and J genes could be assigned. The TCRdist pipeline was used in a later analysis to assign CDR3 sequences and most-parsimonious VDJ recombination scenarios. In a later analysis, each TCR beta chain was defined by its CDR3 amino acid sequence together with its V-gene family, and reads without a unique V-gene family were excluded. In a later analysis, around 600 highly shared, low-generation-probability nucleotide sequences were removed to address suspected cross-contamination and a sequencing artifact. In a later analysis, a clonal expansion index was calculated for each public chain from normalized within-repertoire ranks of inferred template counts. In a later analysis, generation probabilities were computed using a VDJ recombination model fitted to out-of-frame rearrangements, and the results were checked against IGoR. A later analysis scored TCR-TCR, TCR-HLA and TCR-CMV co-occurrence with hypergeometric tests, applying a repertoire-size bias correction to TCR pairs. A later analysis estimated false discovery rates by permuting HLA or CMV assignments 20 times. In a later analysis, co-occurring TCRs were grouped with DBSCAN, and TCRdist sequence similarity was added when clustering was performed within HLA-allele-positive subsets. Repertoires with fewer than 30,000 or more than 120,000 public chains were left out of co-occurrence clustering, as were about five repertoires with anomalous nucleotide sharing. Entries here come from immuneACCESS through TCRdb and include only in-frame sequences with V and J called. Some clones fail to appear in such tables; in the studies checked, an unresolved V gene covers under half of the shortfall, and the cause of the remainder is unknown. The V and J calls and the clone size are those of that table, but D and trimming were determined from the DNA. The sample table records 76,000 or so clones; 78% of these occur just once. The ten largest account for roughly 8.9% of the sample.

The cohort comprised fewer than 700 healthy bone marrow donors. At the time of sampling, every cohort member was nominally healthy, though immune exposures that went unrecorded were likely present. The donor tested CMV seropositive, placing the donor among the approximately 290 seropositive members of the cohort. A peripheral blood sample was collected from each donor, and TCR beta sequencing was performed on peripheral blood mononuclear cells. Genomic DNA extraction from the blood cell samples was performed with the Qiagen DNeasy Blood Extraction Kit. V sheds 2 bases and J sheds 6 bases, leaving 8 bases between their ends. The CDR3 sequence holds 12 residues, the cysteine and phenylalanine included. Only the CDR3 region is kept as DNA, spanning 36 bases read in frame from base 1. The germline V gene sets CDR1 to SGDLS and CDR2 to YYNGEE.

Sequencing was performed on PBMCs. The sequence was collected from a woman aged 40 to 49 in good health and CMV-seropositive. This chain joins TRBV9 to TRBJ1-1, and possibly TRBD1, on 6 matching bases. CDR3 sequence: CASSVGQPEAFF. The nucleotides read TGTGCCAGCAGCGTCGGACAGCCTGAAGCTTTCTTT.